A single sample gave rise to the 9 T cell receptor beta chains below, sequenced in a study of T cell responses to AZD1222 COVID-19 vaccine. This table comes from immunoSEQ multiplex PCR, and its TCRdb copy is limited to in-frame clones, with some not included. In the table there are about 110,000 clones, roughly 90% of which are singletons. Sequencing used peripheral blood, obtained on day 0 of MenACWY control vaccination. The receptors were gathered from an adult in good health.

This clone was detected only a few times. The J gene is TRBJ2-1, the V gene TRBV5-1; the D is unclear. The CDR3 covers 14 residues. Per the germline V gene, CDR1 is SGHRS and CDR2 is YFSETQ. V shed 0 bases and J shed 6 bases, with 10 bases lying between them. DNA for the CDR3: TGCGCCAGCAGCTTGGCCCAGACGCCCAATGAGCAGTTCTTC. Its protein product is CASSLAQTPNEQFF.

The V and J genes are TRBV4-2 and TRBJ1-3; D may be TRBD1 (6 bases). This CDR3 is built from 16 residues. Trimming pared 0 bases from V and 6 bases from J, leaving 15 bases between. From germline, CDR1 is LGHNA and CDR2 YNFKEQ. Here the CDR3 reads CASSQEPGTLENTIYF. The CDR3 bases are TGTGCCAGCAGCCAAGAACCCGGGACACTGGAAAACACCATATATTTT.

This chain links TRBV9 with TRBJ2-5; D gene ambiguous. The CDR3 is made up of 14 amino acids. Trimming pared 3 bases from V and 5 bases from J, leaving 14 bases between. Germline V lookup: CDR1 SGDLS, CDR2 YYNGEE. CDR3 DNA: TGTGCCAGCAGCGCGGGCCAGGACGGGGAGACCCAGTACTTC. Its protein product is CASSAGQDGETQYF.

The chain is built from TRBV18 and TRBJ1-1, with D unresolved. Trimming removed 0 bases from V and 5 bases from J, with 7 bases in between. This CDR3 comprises 13 residues. CDR1 is KGHSH and CDR2 is LQKENI in the germline V gene. The CDR3 coding sequence is TGTGCCAGCTCACCACCGACCCTGACTGAAGCTTTCTTT. It specifies CASSPPTLTEAFF.

V usage is TRBV28 and J usage is TRBJ2-7; 12 bases map to TRBD2. The CDR3 extends over 15 amino acids. Unmatched junction bases numbered 7, after V lost 6 bases and J lost 4 bases. Germline CDR1 is MDHEN and CDR2 is SYDVKM. As DNA, the CDR3 is TGTGCCAGCAGCCTGACTAGCGGGAGTTTTTACGAGCAGTACTTC. Translated: CASSLTSGSFYEQYF.

The chain couples TRBV6-5 to TRBJ2-4, with D tentatively TRBD2 (5 bases). This CDR3 is built from 14 residues. Per germline, CDR1 MNHEY and CDR2 SVGAGI. V was trimmed by 7 bases and J by 7 bases, leaving 17 bases between them. The CDR3 DNA follows: TGTGCCAGCACCTACGGGATGGAAACGAACATTCAGTACTTC. This translates into CASTYGMETNIQYF.

The rearrangement uses TRBV7-8 and TRBJ2-5, with D hard to call. Germline V gives CDR1 SGHVS, CDR2 FQNEAQ. This CDR3 region has 11 residues. Trimming removed 4 bases from V and 4 bases from J, with 4 bases in between. The CDR3: CASSYRETQYF. CDR3 nucleotide sequence: TGTGCCAGCAGCTACCGAGAGACCCAGTACTTC.

The chain recombines TRBV6-5 with TRBJ1-2, with D unclear. The CDR3 totals 16 residues. Germline lookup yields CDR1 MNHEY and CDR2 SVGAGI. Trimming pared 0 bases from V and 4 bases from J, leaving 15 bases between. The CDR3 loop is CASSYSAIFPSYGYTF. DNA for the CDR3: TGTGCCAGCAGTTACTCCGCAATCTTCCCGAGCTATGGCTACACCTTC.

The J gene is TRBJ2-7, the V gene TRBV11-2, with 7 bases fitting TRBD2. The CDR3 consists of 15 residues. Germline-derived CDR1 and CDR2 are SGHAT and FQNNGV. The junction had 9 bases not matched to a gene; V was cut back by 5 bases and J by 2 bases. The CDR3, as DNA: TGTGCCAGCAGCGTAAGAGCGGGACCAACCTACGAGCAGTACTTC. It is translated as CASSVRAGPTYEQYF.